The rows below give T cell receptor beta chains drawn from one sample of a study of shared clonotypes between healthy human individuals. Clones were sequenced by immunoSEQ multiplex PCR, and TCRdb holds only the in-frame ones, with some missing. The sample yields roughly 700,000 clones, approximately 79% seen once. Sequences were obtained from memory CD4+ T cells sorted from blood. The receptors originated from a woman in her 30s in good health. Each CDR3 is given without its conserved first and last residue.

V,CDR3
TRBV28,ASTEGWGDRGHGEQY
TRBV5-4,ASSLGPDEKLF
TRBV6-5,ASSYGGSGFYEQY
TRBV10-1,ASSVARNYGYT
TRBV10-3,AGGSVEQY
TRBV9,ASSEGLPRGEQY
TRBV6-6,ASSRDSNQPQH
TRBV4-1,ASSRDLAEETQY
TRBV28,ASSLSTDTQY
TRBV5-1,ASSYGTTGNTIY
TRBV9,ASSVLGQGASEEQF
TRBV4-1,ASSQGPRASQITDTQY
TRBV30,AWSVLETSGYEQY
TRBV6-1,ASSEAARAGGYT
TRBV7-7,ASSLGQPDSGNTIY
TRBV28,ASSFGYEQY
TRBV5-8,ASSPSGNQPQH
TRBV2,ASSWGEIQPQH
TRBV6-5,ASTRRIREGETQY
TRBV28,ASSLSGGVRSNEQY
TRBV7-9,ASSQGQEAF
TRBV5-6,ASRLLAGGSQEQF
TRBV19,ASSPRHLSNQPQH
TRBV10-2,ASRAAGVTSHEQY
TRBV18,ASSAGNPVGTDTQY
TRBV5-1,ASSSDRKFTEAF
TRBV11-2,ASSLDLGQSSYEQY
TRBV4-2,ASSQDADRGPLRRY
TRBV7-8,ASSSTGGGGGYEQY
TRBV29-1,SVVGRQGDNEQF
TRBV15,ATSRAGRANTEAF
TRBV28,ASSHPGSHSYEQY
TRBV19,ASRKRTGWQETQY
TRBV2,ASRGTSGGNTEAF
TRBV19,ASSISGRNTGELF